One sample yielded the 4 T cell receptor beta chains listed below, sequenced in a study of blood T cell repertoires in COVID-19. Assay used: immunoSEQ multiplex PCR; TCRdb lists only in-frame clones, some missing. The sample has some 190,000 clones, around 85% seen once. Sequences were obtained from peripheral blood. Receptors were obtained from a human donor with active or convalescent COVID-19. The donor label of this sample is uncertain.

The chain has TRBV7-2 and TRBJ1-4; 7 bases match TRBD1. The CDR3 totals 16 residues. Looked up from germline, CDR1 is SGHTA and CDR2 is FQGNSA. V lost 1 base and J lost 8; bases outside the gene matches: 10. DNA of the CDR3: TGTGCCAGCAGCTTAGTGGCGTTTAGGGGGCGGGAAAAACTGTTTTTT. It specifies CASSLVAFRGREKLFF.

This chain joins TRBV11-2 and TRBJ1-2, with 9 bases identical to TRBD1. Germline loops: CDR1 SGHAT, CDR2 FQNNGV. J lost 6 bases, V lost 7 bases, and 6 bases had no gene match. There are 13 residues in the CDR3. CDR3 residues: CASNRGTGHGYTF. The CDR3 DNA reads as TGTGCCAGCAACCGCGGGACAGGGCATGGCTACACCTTC.

This chain joins TRBV18 and TRBJ2-1; maybe TRBD2 (6 bases). The CDR3 runs to 14 residues. The ends were cut back, 5 bases at V and 5 bases at J, with 13 bases in the middle. Germline lookup yields CDR1 KGHSH and CDR2 LQKENI. This chain's CDR3 is CASSTSGRNNEQFF. CDR3 nucleotide sequence: TGTGCCAGCTCAACAAGCGGGCGAAACAATGAGCAGTTCTTC.

V usage is TRBV24-1 and J usage is TRBJ2-1; perhaps TRBD1 as D (5 bases). Germline V CDR1 and CDR2: KGHDR, SFDVKD. V lost 5 bases and J lost 3, with 16 bases in between. The CDR3 spans 16 residues. CDR3 bases: TGTGCCACCAGTGGTCGAAGAGACGGACACTACAATGAGCAGTTCTTC. This encodes CATSGRRDGHYNEQFF.